This T cell receptor beta chain came from a study of tumor T cells in aggressive B-cell lymphoma. Measured with immunoSEQ multiplex PCR; TCRdb has only the in-frame clones, and not every one. The data hold roughly 5,300 clones, with about 90% observed a single time. The CDR3 has 17 residues. The germline V gene has CDR1 SGHAT and CDR2 FQNNGV. J gave up 5 bases and V 4 bases, and 11 bases lay outside the gene matches. This receptor was identified in an adult with diffuse large B cell lymphoma. The chain employs TRBV11-2 and TRBJ2-1; TRBD2 aligns across 10 bases. Sequenced: tumor tissue. The CDR3 loop reads CASSSLAGTSENNEQFF. CDR3 coding DNA: TGTGCCAGCAGCTCGCTGGCCGGGACTAGCGAAAACAATGAGCAGTTCTTC.